This T cell receptor (beta chain) came from a study of vaccination effects on CD4 cells after COVID-19. Germline V gene sequence: CDR1 MDHEN, CDR2 SYDVKM. Trimming stripped 6 bases from V and 0 bases from J, with 15 bases between. This CDR3 spans 15 amino acids. This clone occurred a few times. Its antigen is unidentified. Assay: immunoSEQ multiplex PCR; the TCRdb copy retains only in-frame clones and omits some. The repertoire has 20,000 to 25,000 clones, roughly 73% of them found once; the top ten carry roughly 27%. ViraFEST used viral peptide pools to expand antigen-specific CD4+ T cells before sequencing. Upon completion of 10 to 11 days in culture, CD4+ T cells were isolated. Nucleocapsid antibodies were negative in the vaccine recipients, who had never had SARS-CoV-2 infection.

This clonotype was obtained from a human donor who received a COVID-19 vaccine. The chain has TRBV28 and TRBJ2-7, with a possible D match to TRBD1 (6 bases). The specimen was CD4+ T cells from PBMCs cultured with HCoV-NL63 spike peptides, collected before COVID-19 vaccination. This CDR3 is CASSPPDSVSYEQYF. The CDR3 DNA reads as TGTGCCAGCAGCCCGCCGGACAGCGTCTCCTACGAGCAGTACTTC.